A selection of T cell receptor beta chains follows, all from one sample in a study of T cell responses to AZD1222 COVID-19 vaccine. This table comes from immunoSEQ multiplex PCR, and its TCRdb copy is limited to in-frame clones, with some not included. The table lists tens of thousands of clones, under 95% of them singletons. The material was peripheral blood, obtained 28 days after the second AZD1222 dose. Receptor source: an adult who received the AZD1222 COVID-19 vaccine. The CDR3 runs from the conserved cysteine through the conserved F or W. Each record gives: J gene, clone size, CDR3 length, D gene, V gene, CDR3 protein, CDR3 DNA. D genes are given only for firm matches. Only some rows state a clone size, as once, few, many or a class for expanded clones.

J: TRBJ1-4; size: NA; length: 16; D: NA; V: TRBV28; CDR3: CASAVGGSSTNEKLFF; DNA: TGTGCCAGCGCCGTGGGGGGGAGCTCAACTAATGAAAAACTGTTTTTT
J: TRBJ1-5; size: NA; length: 14; D: TRBD1; V: TRBV28; CDR3: CASSLTGSNQPQHF; DNA: TGTGCCAGCAGTTTGACAGGGAGCAATCAGCCCCAGCATTTT
J: TRBJ2-3; size: few; length: 14; D: NA; V: TRBV6-5; CDR3: CASRDTPETDTQYF; DNA: TGTGCCAGCCGGGACACCCCGGAGACAGATACGCAGTATTTT
J: TRBJ1-6; size: NA; length: 12; D: NA; V: TRBV5-6; CDR3: CASSLLGSPLHF; DNA: TGTGCCAGCAGCTTACTGGGGTCACCCCTCCACTTT
J: TRBJ2-7; size: once; length: 16; D: TRBD2; V: TRBV15; CDR3: CATSRDSGSGSYEQYF; DNA: TGTGCCACCAGCAGAGATTCGGGTAGCGGGTCCTACGAGCAGTACTTC
J: TRBJ2-2; size: NA; length: 14; D: TRBD2; V: TRBV10-3; CDR3: CAIRLAGDTGELFF; DNA: TGTGCCATCAGGCTAGCGGGAGACACCGGGGAGCTGTTTTTT
J: TRBJ1-2; size: NA; length: 14; D: TRBD1; V: TRBV5-4; CDR3: CASSSLTGLYGYTF; DNA: TGTGCCAGCAGCTCGTTGACAGGGCTATATGGCTACACCTTC
J: TRBJ2-1; size: NA; length: 16; D: TRBD2; V: TRBV19; CDR3: CASSTYGTSGVNEQFF; DNA: TGTGCCAGTAGTACCTACGGGACTAGCGGGGTCAATGAGCAGTTCTTC
J: TRBJ1-6; size: NA; length: 14; D: NA; V: TRBV28; CDR3: CASSLSPNISPLHF; DNA: TGTGCCAGCAGTTTATCCCCGAACATTTCACCCCTCCACTTT
J: TRBJ2-1; size: NA; length: 16; D: TRBD2; V: TRBV13; CDR3: CASSLAGAGYYNEQFF; DNA: TGTGCCAGCAGCTTAGCGGGAGCGGGATACTACAATGAGCAGTTCTTC
J: TRBJ1-2; size: NA; length: 14; D: TRBD1; V: TRBV28; CDR3: CASSLGTDPYGYTF; DNA: TGTGCCAGCAGCCTGGGGACAGACCCTTATGGCTACACCTTC
J: TRBJ2-7; size: NA; length: 14; D: NA; V: TRBV3-1/TRBV3-2; CDR3: CASSWGPNGYEQYF; DNA: TGTGCCAGCAGCTGGGGACCGAACGGATACGAGCAGTACTTC
J: TRBJ2-5; size: once; length: 14; D: TRBD2; V: TRBV5-5; CDR3: CASSLRTSGETQYF; DNA: TGTGCCAGCAGCCTCCGGACTAGCGGAGAGACCCAGTACTTC
J: TRBJ2-1; size: NA; length: 15; D: TRBD1; V: TRBV19; CDR3: CASHSGQGFYNEQFF; DNA: TGTGCCAGCCACTCGGGACAGGGGTTTTACAATGAGCAGTTCTTC
J: TRBJ2-5; size: NA; length: 14; D: NA; V: TRBV5-1; CDR3: CASSLVPTQETQYF; DNA: TGCGCCAGCAGCTTGGTACCGACTCAAGAGACCCAGTACTTC
J: TRBJ2-7; size: NA; length: 16; D: NA; V: TRBV11-2; CDR3: CASSPEGRHDSYEQYF; DNA: TGTGCCAGCAGCCCAGAAGGGCGACATGACTCCTACGAGCAGTACTTC
J: TRBJ1-5; size: NA; length: 14; D: NA; V: TRBV6-5; CDR3: CASSLGLGNQPQHF; DNA: TGTGCCAGCAGTTTGGGATTAGGCAATCAGCCCCAGCATTTT
J: TRBJ2-6; size: NA; length: 15; D: NA; V: TRBV19; CDR3: CASSIGLWGANVLTF; DNA: TGTGCCAGTAGTATTGGCCTTTGGGGGGCCAACGTCCTGACTTTC
J: TRBJ2-7; size: NA; length: 13; D: NA; V: TRBV21-1; CDR3: CASPEGLDYEQYF; DNA: TGTGCCAGCCCCGAGGGACTAGACTACGAGCAGTACTTC
J: TRBJ2-3; size: NA; length: 12; D: NA; V: TRBV13; CDR3: CASGRSPDTQYF; DNA: TGTGCCAGCGGCCGGTCGCCAGATACGCAGTATTTT
J: TRBJ2-1; size: NA; length: 14; D: NA; V: TRBV9; CDR3: CASSKRPSYNEQFF; DNA: TGTGCCAGCTCAAAGAGGCCTTCCTACAATGAGCAGTTCTTC
J: TRBJ2-5; size: once; length: 13; D: TRBD2; V: TRBV7-2; CDR3: CASSLGLAETQYF; DNA: TGTGCCAGCAGCTTAGGACTAGCTGAGACCCAGTACTTC
J: TRBJ1-4; size: NA; length: 15; D: NA; V: TRBV5-1; CDR3: CASSGGRNYNEKLFF; DNA: TGCGCCAGCAGCGGGGGACGGAACTATAATGAAAAACTGTTTTTT
J: TRBJ1-3; size: NA; length: 15; D: TRBD1; V: TRBV5-1; CDR3: CASSYLEGGGNTIYF; DNA: TGCGCCAGCAGCTACTTAGAAGGGGGCGGAAACACCATATATTTT
J: TRBJ2-5; size: once; length: 18; D: TRBD1; V: TRBV7-2; CDR3: CASSLARYFTGVEETQYF; DNA: TGTGCCAGCAGCTTAGCCCGTTATTTTACAGGGGTTGAAGAGACCCAGTACTTC
J: TRBJ1-5; size: few; length: 20; D: NA; V: TRBV21-1; CDR3: CASSKAEETSFPRGNQPQHF; DNA: TGTGCCAGCAGCAAAGCGGAGGAGACCTCGTTCCCCAGGGGCAATCAGCCCCAGCATTTT
J: TRBJ1-6; size: NA; length: 14; D: NA; V: TRBV5-1; CDR3: CASSFLPINSPLHF; DNA: TGCGCCAGCAGCTTTCTACCGATAAATTCACCCCTCCACTTT
J: TRBJ1-3; size: once; length: 15; D: TRBD1; V: TRBV7-2; CDR3: CASSLDRGSGNTIYF; DNA: TGTGCCAGCAGCTTAGACAGGGGTAGTGGAAACACCATATATTTT
J: TRBJ1-1; size: NA; length: 14; D: TRBD1; V: TRBV28; CDR3: CATRGGFKNTEAFF; DNA: TGTGCCACTAGAGGGGGCTTTAAGAACACTGAAGCTTTCTTT
J: TRBJ1-5; size: NA; length: 13; D: NA; V: TRBV10-1; CDR3: CASRSPGPIPQHF; DNA: TGCGCCAGCAGATCCCCCGGCCCCATCCCCCAGCATTTT
J: TRBJ2-2; size: NA; length: 13; D: NA; V: TRBV6-5; CDR3: CASSYSNTGELFF; DNA: TGTGCCAGCAGTTATTCCAACACCGGGGAGCTGTTTTTT
J: TRBJ2-1; size: NA; length: 13; D: NA; V: TRBV3-1/TRBV3-2; CDR3: CASSQGGTNEQFF; DNA: TGTGCCAGCAGCCAAGGGGGTACTAATGAGCAGTTCTTC
J: TRBJ1-1; size: NA; length: 15; D: NA; V: TRBV5-1; CDR3: CASGRRGNLVTEAFF; DNA: TGCGCCAGCGGGCGGAGGGGCAACCTAGTCACTGAAGCTTTCTTT
J: TRBJ1-1; size: NA; length: 14; D: TRBD1; V: TRBV18; CDR3: CASSPNRGHLAAFF; DNA: TGTGCCAGCTCACCAAACAGGGGGCATCTAGCAGCTTTCTTT
J: TRBJ2-6; size: few; length: 16; D: NA; V: TRBV2; CDR3: CASSGSQVSGANVLTF; DNA: TGTGCCAGCAGTGGGTCACAAGTCTCTGGGGCCAACGTCCTGACTTTC
J: TRBJ2-1; size: NA; length: 15; D: NA; V: TRBV4-3; CDR3: CASSLDRSSYNEQFF; DNA: TGCGCCAGCAGCCTGGACCGGAGCTCCTACAATGAGCAGTTCTTC
J: TRBJ2-7; size: NA; length: 15; D: TRBD1; V: TRBV5-4; CDR3: CASSFGQGTTYEQYF; DNA: TGTGCCAGCAGCTTCGGACAGGGGACTACCTACGAGCAGTACTTC
J: TRBJ1-4; size: NA; length: 15; D: TRBD1; V: TRBV5-1; CDR3: CASSKGTGGSWELFF; DNA: TGCGCCAGCAGTAAAGGGACAGGGGGAAGTTGGGAACTGTTTTTT
J: TRBJ2-1; size: NA; length: 15; D: NA; V: TRBV13; CDR3: CASSLGGTPYNEQFF; DNA: TGTGCCAGCAGCTTAGGGGGGACTCCCTACAATGAGCAGTTCTTC
J: TRBJ1-2; size: NA; length: 15; D: TRBD1; V: TRBV24-1; CDR3: CATSDLEQGRDGYTF; DNA: TGTGCCACCAGTGATTTGGAACAGGGGAGGGATGGCTACACCTTC
J: TRBJ2-3; size: NA; length: 13; D: NA; V: TRBV9; CDR3: CASSLWATDTQYF; DNA: TGTGCCAGCAGCCTTTGGGCAACAGATACGCAGTATTTT
J: TRBJ1-4; size: NA; length: 12; D: NA; V: TRBV13; CDR3: CASRVVGEKLFF; DNA: TGTGCCAGCAGAGTAGTCGGTGAAAAACTGTTTTTT
J: TRBJ1-5; size: few; length: 18; D: TRBD1; V: TRBV7-8; CDR3: CASSLARYRQGVNQPQHF; DNA: TGTGCCAGCAGCTTAGCGCGGTATAGACAGGGGGTGAATCAGCCCCAGCATTTT
J: TRBJ1-4; size: NA; length: 15; D: NA; V: TRBV9; CDR3: CASSVQGSGGEKLFF; DNA: TGTGCCAGCAGCGTACAGGGTTCTGGGGGGGAAAAACTGTTTTTT
J: TRBJ1-4; size: few; length: 15; D: NA; V: TRBV19; CDR3: CASSIFLSTNEKLFF; DNA: TGTGCCAGTTCCATTTTTCTGTCAACTAATGAAAAACTGTTTTTT
J: TRBJ2-5; size: NA; length: 15; D: TRBD2; V: TRBV5-6; CDR3: CASSYGGATRETQYF; DNA: TGTGCCAGCAGCTACGGGGGGGCGACCCGAGAGACCCAGTACTTC
J: TRBJ2-7; size: NA; length: 13; D: TRBD1; V: TRBV10-3; CDR3: CAISFGQGDEQYF; DNA: TGTGCCATCAGTTTCGGACAGGGGGACGAGCAGTACTTC
J: TRBJ1-2; size: NA; length: 12; D: NA; V: TRBV18; CDR3: CASSQKGKGYTF; DNA: TGTGCCAGCTCACAGAAGGGAAAGGGCTACACCTTC
J: TRBJ1-1; size: once; length: 15; D: NA; V: TRBV6-5; CDR3: CASSYRAVGPTEAFF; DNA: TGTGCCAGCAGTTACCGGGCAGTCGGTCCAACTGAAGCTTTCTTT